The source of this T cell receptor beta chain is a study of T-cell reconstitution after alpha-beta-depleted transplantation in children. Study-wide results and caveats: Most T-cell counts and diversity one year after the transplant came from T cells that were newly produced. After transplant, high TCRbeta diversity at day 60 in some patients arose from surviving recipient T cells and thymic progenitors.

There are 18 residues in the CDR3. Trimming left V 4 bases short and J 6 bases short, with 26 bases between. Per germline, CDR1 SGHRS and CDR2 YFSETQ. Unique molecular identifiers were built into the TCRbeta library. TCRdb passed the PCR reads through MiXCR, listing each CDR3 protein once. The sample consists of approximately 630,000 distinct CDR3 sequences, roughly 13% of them appearing once. This clonotype has more than one count but fewer than ten. Its antigen is unidentified. Specimen: PBMCs, collected before TCRalphabeta/CD19-depleted stem cell transplant. The receptor's source is a girl under 10 years old with congenital amegakaryocytic thrombocytopenia, due to receive a stem cell transplant. This chain connects TRBV5-1 to TRBJ2-4, with D perhaps matching TRBD1 or TRBD2 (6 bases each). In DNA form, the CDR3 reads TGCGCCAGCAGCCCACCCGGAGGGGATTCCAGAGGGGGAAACATTCAGTACTTC. Its translation: CASSPPGGDSRGGNIQYF.